The source of this TCR beta chain is a study of spatial heterogeneity in lung cancer. Across the whole study: Sequencing consistently turned up more beta-chain sequences than alpha-chain sequences.

This clonotype was counted between two and nine times. The germline V gene encodes CDR1 SGHAT and CDR2 FQNNGV. This CDR3 is 15 amino acids long. With V trimmed by 4 bases and J by 1 base, 3 bases remained unmatched. Sample time point: sample taken at primary tumor resection. The cohort: roughly 72 early-stage, untreated non-small cell lung cancer patients. Unsorted samples of tumor, nontumor lung or frozen PBMC had their whole RNA sequenced. Each CDR3 protein is one row after TCRdb ran MiXCR on the 5' RACE reads. The data show about 38,000 distinct CDR3 sequences, 7.5% to 8% seen once. The sequencing here drew on PBMCs, taken at surgery. This receptor was taken from a male donor with early-stage non-small cell lung cancer. The chain joins TRBV11-2 to TRBJ2-2; 7 bases match TRBD1. CDR3 in DNA: TGTGCCAGCAGCTACGGACAGGAGAACACCGGGGAGCTGTTTTTT. This encodes CASSYGQENTGELFF.